This section outlines one T cell receptor beta chain sequence together with its context. The data were taken from a study of blood T cell repertoires in COVID-19. Trimming shortened V by 6 bases and J by 2 bases, and 7 bases separated the two germline ends. This CDR3 region has 12 residues. Germline CDR1 reads ENHRY; CDR2 reads SYGVKD. Original processing methods: Reference gene primers were amplified, and this amplification served to estimate nucleated cell counts. TCRdb's copy holds only in-frame clones and misses some; the assay was immunoSEQ multiplex PCR. The V and J calls and the clone size are those of that table, but D and trimming were determined from the DNA. In the table there are approximately 300,000 clones, 80% to 90% of which are singletons.

The receptor was derived from a woman between 18 and 30 years old who had recovered from COVID-19. Sequenced: PBMCs or T cells enriched from blood (not recorded which). The V and J genes are TRBV10-3 and TRBJ1-2; a weak D match, TRBD1 (6 bases). CDR3: CAIRDSNYGYTF. CDR3 coding DNA: TGTGCCATCAGGGACAGCAACTATGGCTACACCTTC.